One and the same sample provided the 20 T cell receptor beta chains below, sequenced in a study of blood T cell repertoires in COVID-19. Sequencing was performed with immunoSEQ multiplex PCR; in TCRdb, only in-frame clones are kept and a portion is missing. The table has about 64,000 clones, around 84% seen once. Sequenced material: peripheral blood. The receptors here all came from a woman aged 60-75 years with acute or convalescent COVID-19.

This clone is deemed medium-sized (0.01 to 0.1%). Other DNA sequences in this sample translate to the same CDR3. The chain joins TRBV12-3 or TRBV12-4 to TRBJ1-2; TRBD1 aligns across 7 bases. CDR3 length: 13 residues. V dropped 6 bases and J dropped 8; count of bases not matched to a gene: 9. The CDR3 loop is CASSQGTARGYTF. Written as DNA, the CDR3 is TGTGCCAGCAGCCAAGGGACAGCGCGGGGCTACACCTTC.

The table lists this clone with a count of one. The V and J genes are TRBV13 and TRBJ1-2, with D perhaps TRBD1 (6 bases). The germline V gene encodes CDR1 PRHDT and CDR2 FYEKMQ (reference sequence). The CDR3 has 13 amino acids. Trimming removed 7 bases at V and 7 bases at J, with 16 bases between. CDR3: CASNNRADGGYTF. The CDR3 region has the DNA TGTGCCAGCAACAACAGGGCGGATGGTGGCTACACCTTC. Full variable domain (rest looked up from reference TRBV13 and TRBJ1-2): AAGVIQSPRHLIKEKRETATLKCYPIPRHDTVYWYQQGPGQDPQFLISFYEKMQSDKGSIPDRFSAQQFSDYHSELNMSSLELGDSALYFCASNNRADGGYTFGSGTRLTVV.

This rearrangement joins TRBV4-2 to TRBJ1-3, with D tentatively TRBD1 (5 bases). Germline values: CDR1 LGHNA, CDR2 YNFKEQ. V shed 2 bases and J shed 9 bases, with 14 bases lying between them. The CDR3 runs 14 residues. In nucleotides, the CDR3 is TGTGCCAGCAGCCAACGGGACTCCCGCCGCACCATATATTTT. Its translation is CASSQRDSRRTIYF.

J is TRBJ2-3 and V is TRBV4-1; tentatively, D is TRBD2 (7 bases). V was clipped by 4 bases and J by 6 bases, with 17 bases between them. Germline V gives CDR1 MGHRA, CDR2 YSYEKL. The CDR3 runs to 15 residues. CDR3 amino acids: CASSRAEGGVDTQYF. The CDR3 bases are TGCGCCAGCAGCCGTGCCGAGGGGGGGGTTGATACGCAGTATTTT.

The gene calls are TRBV3-1 (or the pseudogene TRBV3-2) and TRBJ2-5, with 9 bases lining up with TRBD2. The germline gives CDR1 LGHDT, CDR2 YNNKEL (reference sequence). This CDR3 contains 15 residues. Trimming cost V 6 bases and J 1 base; bases outside gene matches: 6. The CDR3 coding sequence is TGTGCCAGCAGGGAAGCGGGGGGACCCCAAGAGACCCAGTACTTC. Residues: CASREAGGPQETQYF.

V and J are TRBV30 and TRBJ1-2; possibly TRBD1 for D (6 bases). Trimming took off 8 bases at V and 4 bases at J, with 23 bases between the two ends. CDR1 and CDR2 from the germline V gene are GTSNPN and SVGIG (reference sequence). The CDR3 length is 15 residues. The CDR3 sequence is CAQTGGRENPYGYTF. The CDR3 nucleotides read TGTGCCCAAACGGGGGGCAGGGAAAATCCCTATGGCTACACCTTC. The whole variable domain, filled in from reference TRBV30 and TRBJ1-2, reads SQTIHQWPATLVQPVGSPLSLECTVEGTSNPNLYWYRQAAGRGLQLLFYSVGIGQISSEVPQNLSASRPQDRQFILSSKKLLLSDSGFYLCAQTGGRENPYGYTFGSGTRLTVV.

This clone was detected once. The chain carries TRBV10-1 and TRBJ1-1, with TRBD1 matching over 8 bases. The CDR3 length is 13 residues. V lost 11 bases, J lost 1 base, and 6 bases stayed unmatched. CDR1 and CDR2 (germline): WNHNN, SYGVQD (reference sequence). The CDR3 here is CASRDRTNTEAFF. In DNA, the CDR3 is TGCGCCTCAAGGGACAGGACGAACACTGAAGCTTTCTTT.

As DNA, the CDR3 is TGTGCCAGCAAAGAGATTAGCAATCAGCCCCAGCATTTT. Amino acids: CASKEISNQPQHF. This chain links TRBV19 with TRBJ1-5; D unclear. The V end was cut by 9 bases, the J end by 0 bases, with 9 bases between. This CDR3 is 13 amino acids long. Germline-derived CDR1 and CDR2 are LNHDA and SQIVND (reference sequence). The full variable domain, completed using reference TRBV19 and TRBJ1-5, is DGGITQSPKYLFRKEGQNVTLSCEQNLNHDAMYWYRQDPGQGLRLIYYSQIVNDFQKGDIAEGYSVSREKKESFPLTVTSAQKNPTAFYLCASKEISNQPQHFGDGTRLSIL.

The J gene is TRBJ1-3, the V gene TRBV6-5; 7 nucleotides line up with TRBD1. This CDR3 has 14 residues. CDR1 MNHEY and CDR2 SVGAGI come from the germline V gene. V gave up 7 bases and J gave up 0 bases; unmatched junction bases: 3. CDR3 loop: CASMTGSSGNTIYF. The CDR3 nucleotides read TGTGCCAGCATGACAGGGTCCTCTGGAAACACCATATATTTT.

This rearrangement joins TRBV10-1 to TRBJ2-7; D might be TRBD1 (6 bases). The germline V gene has CDR1 WNHNN and CDR2 SYGVQD (reference sequence). This CDR3 has 15 amino acids. Trimming cost V 6 bases and J 2 bases, with 17 bases left between them. CDR3 in DNA: TGCGCCAGCAGCGATACCGGGACACCTCCCTACGAGCAGTACTTC. Amino acid sequence: CASSDTGTPPYEQYF.

The chain combines TRBV6-5 with TRBJ1-3; D is unclear. V gave up 2 bases and J gave up 1 base, with 6 bases separating them. CDR3 length: 14 residues. Germline CDR1 is MNHEY and CDR2 is SVGAGI. The CDR3 DNA reads as TGTGCCAGCAGTTACGGCAGGTCTGGAAACACCATATATTTT. As protein: CASSYGRSGNTIYF.

This clone showed up just a few times. The chain has TRBV6-1 and TRBJ2-7; TRBD2 aligns across 9 bases. Germline V lookup: CDR1 MNHNS, CDR2 SASEGT. There are 16 residues in the CDR3. J was trimmed by 4 bases and V by 2 bases; bases with no gene match: 9. The CDR3 DNA sequence: TGTGCCAGCAGTGAACAGTCTAGCGGGGCTGGGTACGAGCAGTACTTC. Its translation is CASSEQSSGAGYEQYF.

The V gene is TRBV5-1, the J gene TRBJ2-2, with 7 bases matching TRBD2. CDR1 is SGHRS and CDR2 is YFSETQ in the germline V gene. The CDR3 covers 15 residues. V lost 2 bases and J lost 4; bases outside the gene matches: 5. The CDR3 here is CASSFGGGLTGELFF. The DNA of the CDR3 is TGCGCCAGCAGCTTTGGCGGGGGACTCACCGGGGAGCTGTTTTTT.

The chain couples TRBV5-6 to TRBJ2-7, with D maybe TRBD2 (6 bases). The CDR3 consists of 15 residues. CDR1 and CDR2 (germline): SGHDT, YYEEEE. The germline V and J ends were trimmed by 2 bases and 5 bases, with 17 bases remaining between them. Here the CDR3 DNA reads TGTGCCAGCAGCTTCCAACAAAGGGGCGGGGACGAGCAGTACTTC. Amino acids: CASSFQQRGGDEQYF.

The J gene is TRBJ1-5, the V gene TRBV6-5; 10 bases are a match to TRBD1. Germline loops: CDR1 MNHEY, CDR2 SVGAGI. Germline trimming cut 2 bases from V and 6 bases from J; bases unmatched to any gene: 1. CDR3 size: 14 residues. CDR3 amino acids: CASSYGQGVQPQHF. The CDR3 coding sequence is TGTGCCAGCAGTTACGGACAGGGGGTTCAGCCCCAGCATTTT.

The chain uses TRBV24-1 and TRBJ2-3; 7 bases are shared with TRBD1. Germline loops: CDR1 KGHDR, CDR2 SFDVKD. The trim removed 9 bases at V and 10 bases at J, leaving 12 bases unmatched. CDR3 size: 13 residues. CDR3 sequence reads: CATEGQLTTAQYF. The CDR3 nucleotides read TGTGCCACCGAGGGACAGTTGACAACAGCGCAGTATTTT.

The chain joins TRBV9 to TRBJ2-3; the D gene is possibly TRBD2 (6 bases). This CDR3 contains 18 residues. The germline CDR1 and CDR2 sequences are SGDLS and YYNGEE. V was clipped by 0 bases and J by 2 bases, with 19 bases between them. The CDR3 loop is CASSVVGTGSVFTDTQYF. DNA for the CDR3: TGTGCCAGCAGCGTAGTTGGGACTGGTTCGGTGTTCACAGATACGCAGTATTTT.

The V call is TRBV3-1 (or the pseudogene TRBV3-2), the J call TRBJ1-1; D is undetermined. Germline V gene lookup returns CDR1 LGHDT and CDR2 YNNKEL (reference sequence). The length of the CDR3 is 16 residues. V lost 0 bases and J 1 base, leaving 12 bases between the germline ends. CDR3: CASSQDVGVANTEAFF. The CDR3 nucleotides are TGTGCCAGCAGCCAAGATGTCGGGGTGGCGAACACTGAAGCTTTCTTT.

The count of this clone is one. The chain joins TRBV29-1 to TRBJ2-1; 7 nucleotides match TRBD1. Germline V gene sequence: CDR1 SQVTM, CDR2 ANQGSEA. This CDR3 region has 14 residues. V lost 5 bases and J lost 4; bases outside the gene matches: 8. The CDR3 nucleotides read TGCAGCGTTAAGGGGGCCGCAGTTTACAATGAGCAGTTCTTC. Translating gives CSVKGAAVYNEQFF.

This clone was recorded a few times. The chain employs TRBV3-1 (or the pseudogene TRBV3-2) and TRBJ1-6; TRBD1 matches at 11 bases. V lost 1 base and J lost 9; bases outside the gene matches: 5. Per germline, CDR1 LGHDT and CDR2 YNNKEL (reference sequence). The CDR3 length is 16 residues. The CDR3 loop is CASSQVRTGGISPLHF. The CDR3 nucleotides read TGTGCCAGCAGCCAAGTTAGGACAGGGGGCATTTCACCCCTCCACTTT.